This T cell receptor beta chain was observed in a study of T-cell reconstitution after alpha-beta-depleted transplantation in children. This clonotype was detected a few times. Its cognate antigen is unknown. Study-wide points: As was reported, about two months after transplant, alpha-beta T cells came from several hundred expanded graft clones. Elevated TCRbeta diversity at day 60 was traced, in some patients, to surviving recipient T cells and thymic progenitors. At one year after transplant, newly produced T cells mostly accounted for T-cell counts and diversity.

The TCRbeta library incorporated unique molecular identifiers. Each CDR3 protein is one row after TCRdb ran MiXCR on the PCR reads. Counted here are about 900,000 distinct CDR3 sequences, around 30% occurring once; the ten biggest clones make up more than 25%. The input for sequencing was PBMCs, mostly from graft donor cells, taken 360 days after TCRalphabeta/CD19-depleted stem cell transplant. This TCR was sampled from a boy under three years old who had a stem cell transplant for SCID, so the T cells may come from the graft donor.

The DNA for the CDR3 is TGCGCCAGCAGCTTGGATCAAGTAAACACTGAAGCTTTCTTT. Protein sequence: CASSLDQVNTEAFF. The chain is built from TRBV5-1 and TRBJ1-1, with D unresolved. V lost 0 bases and J lost 2, with 8 bases in between. Germline V CDR1 and CDR2: SGHRS, YFSETQ. The CDR3 contains 14 residues.